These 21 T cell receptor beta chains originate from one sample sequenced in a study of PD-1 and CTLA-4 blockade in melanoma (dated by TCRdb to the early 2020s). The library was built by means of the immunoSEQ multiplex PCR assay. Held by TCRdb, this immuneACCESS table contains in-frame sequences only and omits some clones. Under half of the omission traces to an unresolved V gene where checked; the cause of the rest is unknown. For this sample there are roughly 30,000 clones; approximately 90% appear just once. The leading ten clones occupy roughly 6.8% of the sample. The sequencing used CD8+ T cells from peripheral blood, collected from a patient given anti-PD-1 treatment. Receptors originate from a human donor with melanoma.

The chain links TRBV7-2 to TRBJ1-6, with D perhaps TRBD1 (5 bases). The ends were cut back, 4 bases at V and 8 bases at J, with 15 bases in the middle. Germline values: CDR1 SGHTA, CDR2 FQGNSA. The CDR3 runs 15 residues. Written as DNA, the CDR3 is TGTGCCAGCAGCTCCCTGAGGGCGGGGGATTCACCCCTCCACTTT. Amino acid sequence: CASSSLRAGDSPLHF.

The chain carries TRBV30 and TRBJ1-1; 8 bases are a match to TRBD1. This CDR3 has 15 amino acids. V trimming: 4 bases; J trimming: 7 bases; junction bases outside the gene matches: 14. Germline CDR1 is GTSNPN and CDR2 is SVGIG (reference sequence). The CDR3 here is CAWNPWAGGRGEAFF. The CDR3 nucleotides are TGTGCCTGGAACCCTTGGGCAGGGGGCCGGGGTGAAGCTTTCTTT.

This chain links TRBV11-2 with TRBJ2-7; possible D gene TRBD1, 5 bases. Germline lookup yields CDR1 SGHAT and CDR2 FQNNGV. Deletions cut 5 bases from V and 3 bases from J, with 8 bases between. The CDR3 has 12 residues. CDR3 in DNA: TGTGCCAGCAGCAACACAGGCTACGAGCAGTACTTC. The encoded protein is CASSNTGYEQYF.

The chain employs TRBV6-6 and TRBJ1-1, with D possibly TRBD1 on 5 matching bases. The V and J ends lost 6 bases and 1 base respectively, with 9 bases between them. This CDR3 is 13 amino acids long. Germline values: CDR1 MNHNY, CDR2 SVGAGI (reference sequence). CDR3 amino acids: CASSPGGNTEAFF. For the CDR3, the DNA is TGTGCCAGCAGCCCCGGGGGGAACACTGAAGCTTTCTTT.

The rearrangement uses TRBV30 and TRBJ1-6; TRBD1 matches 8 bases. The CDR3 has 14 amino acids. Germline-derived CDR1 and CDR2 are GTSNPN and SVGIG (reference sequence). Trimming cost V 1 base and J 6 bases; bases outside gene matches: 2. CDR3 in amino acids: CAWSGTGGNSPLHF. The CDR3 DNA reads TGTGCCTGGAGTGGAACAGGGGGTAATTCACCCCTCCACTTT.

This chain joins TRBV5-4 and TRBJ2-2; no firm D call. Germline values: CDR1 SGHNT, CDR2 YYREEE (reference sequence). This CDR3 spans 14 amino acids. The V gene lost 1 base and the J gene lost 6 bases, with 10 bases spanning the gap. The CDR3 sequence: CASSLNKGAGELFF. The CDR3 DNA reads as TGTGCCAGCAGCTTGAATAAGGGCGCCGGGGAGCTGTTTTTT.

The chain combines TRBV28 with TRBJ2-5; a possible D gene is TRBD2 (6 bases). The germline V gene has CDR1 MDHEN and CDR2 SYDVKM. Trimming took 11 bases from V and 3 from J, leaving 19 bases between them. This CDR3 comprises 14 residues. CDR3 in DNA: TGTGCCCGACTTGGCGGGGAGCGGAAAGAGACCCAGTACTTC. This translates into CARLGGERKETQYF. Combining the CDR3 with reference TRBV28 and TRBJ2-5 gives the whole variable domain DVKVTQSSRYLVKRTGEKVFLECVQDMDHENMFWYRQDPGLGLRLIYFSYDVKMKEKGDIPEGYSVSREKKERFSLILESASTNQTSMYLCARLGGERKETQYFGPGTRLLVL.

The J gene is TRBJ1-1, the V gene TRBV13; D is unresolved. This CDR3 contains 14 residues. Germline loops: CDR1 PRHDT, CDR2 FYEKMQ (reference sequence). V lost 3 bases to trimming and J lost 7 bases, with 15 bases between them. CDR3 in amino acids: CASSLSWSEDEAFF. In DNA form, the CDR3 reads TGTGCCAGCAGCTTGAGTTGGTCAGAGGATGAAGCTTTCTTT.

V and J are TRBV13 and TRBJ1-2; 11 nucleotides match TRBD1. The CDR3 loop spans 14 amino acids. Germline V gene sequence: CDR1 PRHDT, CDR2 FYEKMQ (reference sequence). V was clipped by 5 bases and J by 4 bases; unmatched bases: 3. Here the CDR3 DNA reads TGTGCCAGCAGCGCGGACAGGGGGCTCTATGGCTACACCTTC. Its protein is CASSADRGLYGYTF.

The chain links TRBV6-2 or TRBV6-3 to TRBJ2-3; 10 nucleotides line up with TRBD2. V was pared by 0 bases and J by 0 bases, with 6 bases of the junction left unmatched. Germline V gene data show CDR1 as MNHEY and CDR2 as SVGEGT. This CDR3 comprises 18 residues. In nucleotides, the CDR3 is TGTGCCAGCAGTTACTCGTTGTCGGGACTAGCGAGCACAGATACGCAGTATTTT. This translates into CASSYSLSGLASTDTQYF.

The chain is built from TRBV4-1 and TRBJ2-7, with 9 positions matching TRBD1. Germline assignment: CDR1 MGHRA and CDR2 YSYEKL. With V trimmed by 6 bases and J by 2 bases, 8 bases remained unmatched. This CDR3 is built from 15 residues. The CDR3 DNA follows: TGCGCCAGCAGTCAGCCGGGACAGGGTACCTACGAGCAGTACTTC. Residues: CASSQPGQGTYEQYF.

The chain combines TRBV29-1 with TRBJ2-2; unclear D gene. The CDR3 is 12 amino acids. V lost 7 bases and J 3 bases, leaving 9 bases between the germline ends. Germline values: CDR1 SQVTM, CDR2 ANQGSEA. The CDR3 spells CSAHGDTGELFF. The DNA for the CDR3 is TGCAGCGCCCACGGTGACACCGGGGAGCTGTTTTTT.

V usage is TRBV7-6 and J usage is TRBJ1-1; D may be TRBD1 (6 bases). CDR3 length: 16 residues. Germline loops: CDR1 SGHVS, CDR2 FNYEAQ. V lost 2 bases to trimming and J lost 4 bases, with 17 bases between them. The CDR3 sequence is CASSLYGGGVPTEAFF. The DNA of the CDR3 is TGTGCCAGCAGCTTATATGGGGGGGGCGTCCCCACTGAAGCTTTCTTT.

CDR3 DNA sequence: TGCGCCAGCAGCCCACGACAGGGGGTATCCTACGAGCAGTACTTC. Protein sequence: CASSPRQGVSYEQYF. The chain links TRBV4-3 to TRBJ2-7, with 9 bases fitting TRBD1. The CDR3 totals 15 residues. V was clipped by 4 bases and J by 1 base; unmatched bases: 5. Per the germline V gene, CDR1 is LGHNA and CDR2 is YSLEER.

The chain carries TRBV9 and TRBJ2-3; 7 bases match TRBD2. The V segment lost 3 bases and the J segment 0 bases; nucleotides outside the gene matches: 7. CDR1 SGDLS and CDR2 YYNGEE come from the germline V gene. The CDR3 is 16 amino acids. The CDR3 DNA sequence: TGTGCCAGCAGCGCCGGGGGGACGCCGAGCACAGATACGCAGTATTTT. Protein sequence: CASSAGGTPSTDTQYF.

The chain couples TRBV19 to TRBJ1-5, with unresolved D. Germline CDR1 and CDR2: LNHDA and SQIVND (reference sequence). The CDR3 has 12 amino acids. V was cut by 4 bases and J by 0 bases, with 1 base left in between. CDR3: CASSNSNQPQHF. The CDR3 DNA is TGTGCCAGTAGTAATAGCAATCAGCCCCAGCATTTT.

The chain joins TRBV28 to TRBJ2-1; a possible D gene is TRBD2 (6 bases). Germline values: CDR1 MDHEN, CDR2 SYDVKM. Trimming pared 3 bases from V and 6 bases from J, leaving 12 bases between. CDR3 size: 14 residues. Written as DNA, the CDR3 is TGTGCCAGCAGTTTTCAGGGAGGCGTCAATGAGCAGTTCTTC. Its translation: CASSFQGGVNEQFF. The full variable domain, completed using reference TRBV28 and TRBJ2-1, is DVKVTQSSRYLVKRTGEKVFLECVQDMDHENMFWYRQDPGLGLRLIYFSYDVKMKEKGDIPEGYSVSREKKERFSLILESASTNQTSMYLCASSFQGGVNEQFFGPGTRLTVL.

CDR3 residues: CASKRGGVTDTQYF. For the CDR3, the DNA is TGTGCCAGCAAGCGCGGGGGAGTCACAGATACGCAGTATTTT. V usage is TRBV27 and J usage is TRBJ2-3; TRBD2 matches 7 bases. The CDR3 consists of 14 residues. Germline CDR1 MNHEY, CDR2 SMNVEV (reference sequence). V gave up 7 bases and J gave up 2 bases; unmatched junction bases: 6.

CDR3 sequence: CASSPEAGNEQFF. DNA of the CDR3: TGTGCCAGCAGCCCGGAGGCTGGGAATGAGCAGTTCTTC. V gene TRBV11-2 combines with J gene TRBJ2-1; maybe TRBD2 (5 bases). Trimming cost V 5 bases and J 7 bases, with 12 bases left between them. Germline assignment: CDR1 SGHAT and CDR2 FQNNGV. The CDR3 spans 13 residues.

CDR3 nucleotide sequence: TGTGCCAGCAGCCAACCCCCAGGGGCCTACCAAGAGACCCAGTACTTC. Its translation is CASSQPPGAYQETQYF. The rearrangement uses TRBV3-1 (or the pseudogene TRBV3-2) and TRBJ2-5, with D maybe TRBD1 (6 bases). V gave up 2 bases and J gave up 0 bases, with 13 bases separating them. The length of the CDR3 is 16 residues. Germline CDR1 LGHDT, CDR2 YNNKEL (reference sequence).

The CDR3 bases are TGTGCCAGCAGCCTCCCGGGACAGAGAAATCAGCCCCAGCATTTT. Translated: CASSLPGQRNQPQHF. The chain employs TRBV5-8 and TRBJ1-5; TRBD1 matches at 7 bases. The CDR3 extends over 15 amino acids. V lost 4 bases and J lost 4; bases outside the gene matches: 8. Germline V gives CDR1 SGHTS, CDR2 YDEGEE.